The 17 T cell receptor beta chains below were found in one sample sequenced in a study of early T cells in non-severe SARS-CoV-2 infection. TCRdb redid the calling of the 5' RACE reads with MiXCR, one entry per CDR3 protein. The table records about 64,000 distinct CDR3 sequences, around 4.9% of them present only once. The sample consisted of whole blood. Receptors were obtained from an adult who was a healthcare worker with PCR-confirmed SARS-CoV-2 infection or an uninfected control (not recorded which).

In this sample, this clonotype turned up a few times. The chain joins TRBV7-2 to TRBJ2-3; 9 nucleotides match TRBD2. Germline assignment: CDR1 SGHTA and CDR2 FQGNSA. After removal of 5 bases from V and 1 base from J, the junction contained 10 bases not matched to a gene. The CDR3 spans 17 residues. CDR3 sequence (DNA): TGTGCCAGCAGCGTTCAGCGGGGGGCGAAGGGCACAGATACGCAGTATTTT. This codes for CASSVQRGAKGTDTQYF.

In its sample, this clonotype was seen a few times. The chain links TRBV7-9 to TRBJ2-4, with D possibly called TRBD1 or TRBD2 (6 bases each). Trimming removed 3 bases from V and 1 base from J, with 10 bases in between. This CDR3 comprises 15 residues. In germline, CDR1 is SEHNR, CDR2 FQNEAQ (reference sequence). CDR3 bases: TGTGCCAGCAGCTTTTTGGGGGGCGCCAAAAACATTCAGTACTTC. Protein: CASSFLGGAKNIQYF.

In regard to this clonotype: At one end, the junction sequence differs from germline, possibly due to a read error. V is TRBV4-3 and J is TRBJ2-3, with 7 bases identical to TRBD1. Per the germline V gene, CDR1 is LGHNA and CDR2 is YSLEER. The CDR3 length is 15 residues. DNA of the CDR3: TGCGCCAGCAGCCAAGAAGGGGGCGGCACAGATACGCGGTATTTT. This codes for CASSQEGGGTDTRYF.

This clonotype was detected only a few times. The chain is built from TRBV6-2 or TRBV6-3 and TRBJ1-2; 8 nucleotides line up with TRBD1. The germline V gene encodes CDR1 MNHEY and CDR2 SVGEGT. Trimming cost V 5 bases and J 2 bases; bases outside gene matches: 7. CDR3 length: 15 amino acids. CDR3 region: CASSLRDRTNYGYTF. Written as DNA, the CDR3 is TGTGCCAGCAGTCTCCGGGACAGGACCAACTATGGCTACACCTTC.

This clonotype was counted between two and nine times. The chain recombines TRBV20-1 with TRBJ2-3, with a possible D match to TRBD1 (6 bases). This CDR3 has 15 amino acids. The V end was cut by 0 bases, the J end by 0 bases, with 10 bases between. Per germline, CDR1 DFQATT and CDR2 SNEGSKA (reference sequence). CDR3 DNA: TGCAGTGCTAGAGACCCGGACAGCAGCACAGATACGCAGTATTTT. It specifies CSARDPDSSTDTQYF.

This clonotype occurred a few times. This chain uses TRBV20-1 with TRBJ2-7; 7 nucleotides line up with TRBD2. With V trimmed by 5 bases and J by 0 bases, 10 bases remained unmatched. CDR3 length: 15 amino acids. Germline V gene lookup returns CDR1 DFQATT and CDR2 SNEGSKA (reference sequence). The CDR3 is CSALDTSANSYEQYF. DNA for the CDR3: TGCAGTGCTCTCGATACTAGCGCTAACTCCTACGAGCAGTACTTC.

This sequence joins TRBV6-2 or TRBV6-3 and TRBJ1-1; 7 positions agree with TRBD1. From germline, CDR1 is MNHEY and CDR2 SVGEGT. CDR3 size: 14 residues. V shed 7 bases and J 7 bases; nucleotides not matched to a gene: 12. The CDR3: CASIASRTGGEAFF. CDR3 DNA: TGTGCCAGCATTGCATCACGGACAGGCGGTGAAGCTTTCTTT.

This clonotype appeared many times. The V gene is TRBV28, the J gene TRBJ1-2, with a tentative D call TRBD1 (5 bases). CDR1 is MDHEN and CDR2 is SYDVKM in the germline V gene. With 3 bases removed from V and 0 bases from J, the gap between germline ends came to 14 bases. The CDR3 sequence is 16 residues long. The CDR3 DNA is TGTGCCAGCAGTTTGGAGACAGACACCGCTAACTATGGCTACACCTTC. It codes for CASSLETDTANYGYTF.

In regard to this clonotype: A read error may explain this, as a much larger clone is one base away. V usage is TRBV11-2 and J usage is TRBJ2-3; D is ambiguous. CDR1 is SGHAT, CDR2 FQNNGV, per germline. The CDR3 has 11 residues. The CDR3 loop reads CPSSLADTQYF. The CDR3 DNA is TGTCCCAGCAGCTTAGCAGATACGCAGTATTTT.

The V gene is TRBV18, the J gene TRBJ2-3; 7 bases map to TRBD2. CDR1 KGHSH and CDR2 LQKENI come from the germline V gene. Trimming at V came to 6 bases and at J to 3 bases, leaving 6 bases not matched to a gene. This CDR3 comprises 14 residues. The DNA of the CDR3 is TGTGCCAGCTCTCGGGAGGTCGGGACAGATACGCAGTATTTT. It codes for CASSREVGTDTQYF.

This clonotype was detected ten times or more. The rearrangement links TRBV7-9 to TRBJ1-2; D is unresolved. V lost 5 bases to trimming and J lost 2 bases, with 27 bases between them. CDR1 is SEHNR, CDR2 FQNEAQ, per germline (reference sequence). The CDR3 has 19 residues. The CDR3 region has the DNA TGTGCCAGCAGCCCCTATCAGACGGCCGTCTCCTCCGAAAACTATGGCTACACCTTC. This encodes CASSPYQTAVSSENYGYTF.

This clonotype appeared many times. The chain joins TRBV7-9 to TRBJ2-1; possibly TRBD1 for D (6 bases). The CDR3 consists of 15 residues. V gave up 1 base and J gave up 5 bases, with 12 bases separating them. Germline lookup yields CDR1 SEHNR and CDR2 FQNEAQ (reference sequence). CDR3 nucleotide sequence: TGTGCCAGCAGCTTAGTTATAGGACAGCACAATGAGCAGTTCTTC. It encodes CASSLVIGQHNEQFF.

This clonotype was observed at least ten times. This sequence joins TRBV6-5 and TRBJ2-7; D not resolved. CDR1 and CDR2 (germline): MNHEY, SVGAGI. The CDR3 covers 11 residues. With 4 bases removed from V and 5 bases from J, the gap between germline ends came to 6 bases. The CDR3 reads CASSSWDEQYF. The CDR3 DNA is TGTGCCAGCAGTTCCTGGGACGAGCAGTACTTC.

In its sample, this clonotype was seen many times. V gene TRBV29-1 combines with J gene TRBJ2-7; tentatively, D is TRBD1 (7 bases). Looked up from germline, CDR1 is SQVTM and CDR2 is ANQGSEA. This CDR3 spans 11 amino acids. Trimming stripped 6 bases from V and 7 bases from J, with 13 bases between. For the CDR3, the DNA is TGCAGCGTCCAGGGGGACTTGGAGCAGTACTTC. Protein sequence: CSVQGDLEQYF.

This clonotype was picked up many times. The CDR3 loop reads CASGTGGYEQYF. For the CDR3, the DNA is TGTGCTAGCGGGACAGGGGGTTACGAGCAGTACTTC. The rearrangement links TRBV7-8 to TRBJ2-7; 11 nucleotides line up with TRBD1. The germline gives CDR1 SGHVS, CDR2 FQNEAQ. This CDR3 has 12 residues.

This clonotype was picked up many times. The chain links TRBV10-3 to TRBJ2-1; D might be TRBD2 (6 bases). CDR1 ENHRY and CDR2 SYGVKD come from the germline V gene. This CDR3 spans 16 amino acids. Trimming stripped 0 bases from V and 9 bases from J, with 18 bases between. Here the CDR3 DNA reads TGTGCCATCAGTGAGTCGACTGGCGGGGCCTCAGGTGAGCAGTTCTTC. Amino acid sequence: CAISESTGGASGEQFF.

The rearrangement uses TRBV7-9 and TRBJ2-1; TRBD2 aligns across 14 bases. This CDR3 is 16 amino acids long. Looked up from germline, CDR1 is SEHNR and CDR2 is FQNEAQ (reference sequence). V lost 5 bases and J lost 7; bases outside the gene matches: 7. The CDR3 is CASSERTSGRSNEQFF. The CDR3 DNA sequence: TGTGCCAGCAGCGAGCGGACTAGCGGGAGGAGTAATGAGCAGTTCTTC.